This TCR beta chain came from a study of regulatory T cells in long-lasting Graves disease. Germline loops: CDR1 SGHDN, CDR2 FVKESK. V lost 0 bases to trimming and J lost 4 bases, with 6 bases between them. The CDR3 is 13 residues long. The time point here: persistent/refractory GD, antithyroid drugs over 5 years with positive TRAb. The TCR library was made from RNA that had been extracted from PBMCs in TRIzol. TCR beta libraries were built with iRepertoire HTBI primers and Arm-PCR of CDR3 regions. TCRdb reprocessed the multiplex PCR reads via MiXCR and lists one record per CDR3 protein. The sample consists of a few hundred thousand distinct CDR3 sequences, 20% to 25% of them appearing once. This clonotype was counted ten times or more.

The sample here was peripheral blood mononuclear cells (PBMCs), taken when the disease was refractory, from a patient treated with antithyroid drugs. This TCR was sampled from a female donor with Graves disease. J is TRBJ1-2 and V is TRBV14; D is unresolved. The CDR3 sequence: CASSQDTGYGYTF. CDR3 DNA: TGTGCCAGCAGCCAAGATACCGGCTATGGCTACACCTTC.